These 11 T cell receptor beta chains were sequenced from one sample in a study of identical twins. TCRdb ran MiXCR on the 5' RACE reads and lists one entry per CDR3 protein. The table lists under 350,000 distinct CDR3 sequences, roughly 8.6% of them singletons. The sample also formed part of further work on yellow fever vaccine responses in identical twins.

Source material: CD8+ T cells sorted from blood. These receptor sequences come from a woman aged 18-30 years in good health.

The rearrangement links TRBV29-1 to TRBJ1-3, with no clear D. CDR3 length: 14 residues. V lost 1 base and J 0 bases, leaving 7 bases between the germline ends. The germline V gene has CDR1 SQVTM and CDR2 ANQGSEA. DNA of the CDR3: TGCAGCGTTGAAGTTGAAAACTCTGGAAACACCATATATTTT. This codes for CSVEVENSGNTIYF.

The sample holds many counts of this clonotype. The gene calls are TRBV12-3 or TRBV12-4 and TRBJ2-1, with D perhaps assigned TRBD1 or TRBD2 (5 bases each). Trimming pared 6 bases from V and 0 bases from J, leaving 9 bases between. The CDR3 totals 14 residues. The CDR3 reads CASSPRGSYNEQFF. CDR3 sequence (DNA): TGTGCCAGCAGCCCGAGGGGCTCCTACAATGAGCAGTTCTTC.

This rearrangement joins TRBV19 to TRBJ2-1, with 8 nucleotides matching TRBD1. V shed 8 bases and J 7 bases; nucleotides not matched to a gene: 10. Germline V gives CDR1 LNHDA, CDR2 SQIVND (reference sequence). There are 14 residues in the CDR3. The CDR3 DNA sequence: TGTGCCAGTCACGACAGGGGAATAGGAAATGAGCAGTTCTTC. Its protein product is CASHDRGIGNEQFF.

The sample holds many counts of this clonotype. V is TRBV27 and J is TRBJ1-2, with 8 bases identical to TRBD1. J was trimmed by 5 bases and V by 5 bases; bases with no gene match: 13. From germline, CDR1 is MNHEY and CDR2 SMNVEV (reference sequence). CDR3 length: 16 amino acids. CDR3 in amino acids: CASSGKGGQGGYGYTF. DNA of the CDR3: TGTGCCAGCAGTGGTAAAGGCGGACAGGGCGGGTATGGCTACACCTTC.

This clonotype has only a few counts. The V call is TRBV4-2, the J call TRBJ2-7, with a possible D match to TRBD2 (5 bases). Deletions cut 3 bases from V and 0 bases from J, with 12 bases between. The germline gives CDR1 LGHNA, CDR2 YNFKEQ. The CDR3 sequence is 15 residues long. This CDR3 reads CASSQEAESSYEQYF. The CDR3 nucleotides read TGTGCCAGCAGCCAGGAAGCGGAAAGCTCCTACGAGCAGTACTTC.

In its sample, this clonotype was seen a few times. The gene calls are TRBV10-3 and TRBJ2-3; 8 positions match TRBD1. In germline, CDR1 is ENHRY, CDR2 SYGVKD. This CDR3 comprises 15 residues. Trimming took 7 bases from V and 0 from J; bases not matched to a gene: 6. The CDR3 coding sequence is TGTGCCATCAACCGAGACAGGGGCAGCACAGATACGCAGTATTTT. This sequence encodes CAINRDRGSTDTQYF.

The table lists this clonotype with a few counts. The V gene is TRBV7-9, the J gene TRBJ2-5; 13 nucleotides align to TRBD2. The CDR3 has 15 residues. Trimming took 5 bases from V and 9 from J; bases not matched to a gene: 9. CDR1 SEHNR and CDR2 FQNEAQ come from the germline V gene (reference sequence). The DNA for the CDR3 is TGTGCCAGCAGCACTAGCGGGGGGGCCCTCAAGGCCCAGTACTTC. Encoded protein: CASSTSGGALKAQYF.

This clonotype was seen repeatedly, ten times or more. The chain carries TRBV29-1 and TRBJ2-1; 8 nucleotides match TRBD2. This CDR3 has 13 residues. Germline V gene data show CDR1 as SQVTM and CDR2 as ANQGSEA. The V and J ends lost 7 bases and 8 bases, in that order; junction bases with no gene match: 10. The CDR3 reads CSAHNPGGYEQFF. In DNA form, the CDR3 reads TGCAGCGCCCACAATCCGGGGGGGTATGAGCAGTTCTTC.

This clonotype showed up many times. The chain's CDR3 is CSALKLDGPPRNQPQHF. The CDR3 coding sequence is TGCAGTGCCTTAAAGTTGGACGGACCTCCTAGAAATCAGCCCCAGCATTTT. The chain links TRBV20-1 to TRBJ1-5; D uncertain. Germline-derived CDR1 and CDR2 are DFQATT and SNEGSKA (reference sequence). V lost 6 bases and J lost 4, with 25 bases in between. The CDR3 extends over 17 amino acids.

The genes are TRBV5-5 and TRBJ2-7; D call uncertain. The CDR3 runs 16 residues. The V gene's germline CDR1 is SGHKS and CDR2 YYEKEE (reference sequence). V shed 1 base and J shed 3 bases, with 17 bases lying between them. CDR3 in amino acids: CASSLIQLSSVYEQYF. CDR3 nucleotide sequence: TGTGCCAGCAGCTTGATACAGCTGTCATCGGTCTACGAGCAGTACTTC.

The sample holds many counts of this clonotype. J is TRBJ1-4 and V is TRBV12-3 or TRBV12-4; no clear D. This CDR3 has 12 residues. The V end was cut by 8 bases, the J end by 8 bases, with 12 bases between. The CDR3 reads CASSGFGEKLFF. The CDR3 coding sequence is TGTGCCAGCTCTGGGTTTGGCGAAAAACTGTTTTTT.